The 10 T cell receptor beta chains below all came from one sample that was sequenced in a study of cytomegalovirus exposure and HLA in healthy donors. Primers: 60 Vbeta forward and 13 Jbeta reverse. Repertoires were generated with immunoSEQ multiplex PCR, while TCRdb's copy carries only in-frame clones and drops some. The repertoire holds 160,000 or so clones, with approximately 82% as singletons. The sample was PBMCs. Receptors were obtained from a male donor in good health and CMV-seropositive.

In this sample, this clone turned up once. CDR3 region: CASSTTGGPNIQYF. The CDR3 region has the DNA TGTGCCAGCAGTACAACAGGGGGCCCTAACATTCAGTACTTC. The V call is TRBV2, the J call TRBJ2-4, with 9 bases aligning to TRBD1. The germline CDR1 and CDR2 sequences are SNHLY and FYNNEI. The CDR3 totals 14 residues. J gave up 7 bases and V 5 bases, and 6 bases lay outside the gene matches.

The chain recombines TRBV5-8 with TRBJ2-7; possible D gene TRBD2, 5 bases. The CDR3 is 17 residues long. Germline V CDR1 and CDR2: SGHTS, YDEGEE. V lost 5 bases to trimming and J lost 0 bases, with 21 bases between them. The CDR3 DNA is TGTGCCAGCAGTCGAGGGAATGAGGCGTACACCTCCTACGAGCAGTACTTC. This sequence encodes CASSRGNEAYTSYEQYF.

To note about this clone: A read error may produce the germline difference seen at one junction end. The chain recombines TRBV9 with TRBJ1-2; D ambiguous. The CDR3 is 16 residues long. Per the germline V gene, CDR1 is SGDLS and CDR2 is YYNGEE. CDR3 coding DNA: TGTGCCAGCACCCACTTAGACCGCTTCGATAACTATGGCTGCACCTTC. Protein: CASTHLDRFDNYGCTF.

The rearrangement uses TRBV28 and TRBJ1-5, with 8 positions matching TRBD1. Germline V gives CDR1 MDHEN, CDR2 SYDVKM. The trim removed 6 bases at V and 3 bases at J, leaving 7 bases unmatched. The CDR3 spans 15 residues. The CDR3, as DNA: TGTGCCAGCAGCCCCGACAGGGGCTCCAATCAGCCCCAGCATTTT. It codes for CASSPDRGSNQPQHF. The whole variable domain, remainder taken from reference TRBV28 and TRBJ1-5, is DVKVTQSSRYLVKRTGEKVFLECVQDMDHENMFWYRQDPGLGLRLIYFSYDVKMKEKGDIPEGYSVSREKKERFSLILESASTNQTSMYLCASSPDRGSNQPQHFGDGTRLSIL.

This rearrangement joins TRBV6-4 to TRBJ1-6; D remains ambiguous. CDR1 MRHNA and CDR2 SNTAGT come from the germline V gene. CDR3 length equals 15 residues. CDR3: CARPSRSSYNSPLHF. The CDR3 nucleotides are TGTGCGCGCCCCTCAAGGAGCTCCTATAATTCACCCCTCCACTTT.

V usage is TRBV5-1 and J usage is TRBJ2-6; TRBD2 might be the D (6 bases). CDR1 SGHRS and CDR2 YFSETQ come from the germline V gene. V lost 4 bases and J lost 0, with 14 bases in between. The CDR3 covers 17 residues. CDR3 residues: CASSPGLPISGANVLTF. The CDR3, as DNA: TGCGCCAGCAGCCCGGGACTGCCGATCTCTGGGGCCAACGTCCTGACTTTC.

The chain joins TRBV15 to TRBJ1-4; no firm D call. The CDR3 consists of 15 residues. Looked up from germline, CDR1 is LNHNV and CDR2 is YYDKDF (reference sequence). V was trimmed by 0 bases and J by 8 bases, leaving 13 bases between them. CDR3 sequence: CATSRDLGTEEKLFF. The CDR3 region has the DNA TGTGCCACCAGCAGAGATCTCGGAACAGAGGAAAAACTGTTTTTT.

The chain links TRBV6-6 to TRBJ2-2; tentatively, D is TRBD2 (6 bases). This CDR3 is built from 14 residues. Per the germline V gene, CDR1 is MNHNY and CDR2 is SVGAGI (reference sequence). V was cut by 2 bases and J by 6 bases, with 10 bases left in between. The CDR3 coding sequence is TGTGCCAGCAGTTACGGCAGGGAGGCCGGGGAGCTGTTTTTT. Its translation is CASSYGREAGELFF.

This clone was detected once. The junction and the germline gene differ at one end; a read error may be behind it. The rearrangement uses TRBV25-1 and TRBJ2-2; 10 bases match TRBD2. There are 17 residues in the CDR3. CDR1 is MGHDK and CDR2 is SYGVNS in the germline V gene. This CDR3 reads CAGSALAGAWDTGELFF. The CDR3 DNA sequence: TGTGCCGGCAGTGCCCTAGCGGGAGCATGGGACACCGGGGAGCTGTTTTTT.

This chain connects TRBV4-1 to TRBJ2-2; 7 nucleotides agree with TRBD2. The germline CDR1 and CDR2 sequences are MGHRA and YSYEKL. CDR3 length equals 15 residues. With V trimmed by 1 base and J by 7 bases, 6 bases remained unmatched. The CDR3 sequence: CASSQGLGGVGELFF. CDR3 sequence (DNA): TGCGCCAGCAGCCAAGGTTTGGGGGGGGTCGGGGAGCTGTTTTTT.